These 31 T cell receptor beta chains were sequenced from one sample in a study of quantifying T cell responses using KT2 cells. The wider study: Reverse transcription used primers in the TCR alpha and beta constant regions.

A single-stranded UMI oligo with SP2 sequence was ligated to cDNA 3' ends. First-round PCR used 4 to 5 cycles and beta primers RC1.1 and RC1.2 covering TRBC1 and TRBC2. One entry per CDR3 protein, called by TCRdb with MiXCR from the UMI-ligation and nested PCR reads. The sample records around 35,000 distinct CDR3 sequences, approximately 10% being singletons. Sequencing was carried out using PBMCs spiked with cells of the T cell clone KT2. The receptors derive from a human donor.

J is TRBJ2-3 and V is TRBV6-2 or TRBV6-3, with D perhaps matching TRBD1 or TRBD2 (5 bases each). This CDR3 comprises 15 residues. V dropped 8 bases and J dropped 4 bases, with 19 bases sitting between them. The germline V gene has CDR1 MNHEY and CDR2 SVGEGT. The CDR3 DNA reads TGTGCCAGCCGATGGAGAGGGCAGGGTGCAGATACGCAGTATTTT. Residues: CASRWRGQGADTQYF.

The chain joins TRBV5-1 to TRBJ2-5; 8 bases match TRBD2. Germline loops: CDR1 SGHRS, CDR2 YFSETQ. The CDR3 runs 19 residues. J gave up 0 bases and V 1 base, and 14 bases lay outside the gene matches. CDR3 in DNA: TGCGCCAGCAGCTTGAGACCTAGCGGGCATCTCTCATACCAAGAGACCCAGTACTTC. It specifies CASSLRPSGHLSYQETQYF.

This clonotype was counted between two and nine times. This chain joins TRBV20-1 and TRBJ2-1; 9 bases agree with TRBD2. The V segment lost 2 bases and the J segment 6 bases; nucleotides outside the gene matches: 2. The CDR3 spans 13 residues. The germline CDR1 and CDR2 sequences are DFQATT and SNEGSKA (reference sequence). CDR3 sequence reads: CSARILAGNEQFF. The CDR3, as DNA: TGCAGTGCTAGAATACTAGCGGGCAATGAGCAGTTCTTC.

The V gene is TRBV4-2, the J gene TRBJ2-7; TRBD2 aligns across 8 bases. Germline trimming cut 1 base from V and 3 bases from J; bases unmatched to any gene: 5. CDR1 LGHNA and CDR2 YNFKEQ come from the germline V gene. The CDR3 loop spans 15 amino acids. The CDR3 is CASSQGTSTIYEQYF. CDR3 in DNA: TGTGCCAGCAGCCAAGGGACTAGCACTATCTACGAGCAGTACTTC.

This clonotype was seen a few times. V and J are TRBV30 and TRBJ2-1; no reliable D call. Germline V gene lookup returns CDR1 GTSNPN and CDR2 SVGIG (reference sequence). Trimming left V 0 bases short and J 5 bases short, with 11 bases between. The length of the CDR3 is 14 residues. Here the CDR3 DNA reads TGTGCCTGGAGTGTACGTATACAAAACAATGAGCAGTTCTTC. Protein: CAWSVRIQNNEQFF.

Concerning this clonotype itself: Mismatch with germline at one junction end may stem from a read error. The chain carries TRBV6-2 or TRBV6-3 and TRBJ1-1; D is uncertain. The CDR3 spans 14 residues. Germline CDR1 reads MNHEY; CDR2 reads SVGEGT. CDR3 sequence: CASSYSGGNAEAFF. Here the CDR3 DNA reads TGTGCCAGCAGTTACTCGGGAGGGAACGCTGAAGCTTTCTTT.

The V call is TRBV12-3 or TRBV12-4, the J call TRBJ2-1; 9 bases agree with TRBD1. The CDR3 is 15 residues long. V shed 8 bases, J shed 6 bases, and the junction held 11 bases outside the gene matches. This chain's CDR3 is CASLRPGQGFNEQFF. In DNA, the CDR3 is TGTGCCAGCCTTCGGCCGGGACAGGGTTTCAATGAGCAGTTCTTC.

The chain combines TRBV10-3 with TRBJ2-3, with D perhaps matching TRBD2 (5 bases). Trimming removed 0 bases at V and 9 bases at J, with 10 bases between. The germline gives CDR1 ENHRY, CDR2 SYGVKD. This CDR3 spans 13 amino acids. The CDR3 sequence: CAISESRERTQYF. DNA for the CDR3: TGTGCCATCAGTGAGTCCCGGGAACGGACGCAGTATTTT.

This clonotype showed up just a few times. The chain combines TRBV29-1 with TRBJ2-1, with D perhaps TRBD1 or TRBD2 (5 bases each). The CDR3 extends over 16 amino acids. The V end was cut by 0 bases, the J end by 0 bases, with 12 bases between. The germline V gene encodes CDR1 SQVTM and CDR2 ANQGSEA. CDR3 sequence (DNA): TGCAGCGTTGAAGAGAGGGGCAGGAGCTCCTACAATGAGCAGTTCTTC. Amino acid sequence: CSVEERGRSSYNEQFF.

About this clonotype: A much more abundant neighbour one base away suggests this may be a read error. The CDR3 is CASSTGAGETQYF. The CDR3 DNA sequence: TGCGCCAGCAGTACCGGGGCAGGGGAGACCCAGTACTTC. The genes are TRBV5-1 and TRBJ2-5; tentatively, D is TRBD1 or TRBD2 (5 bases each). The germline V gene has CDR1 SGHRS and CDR2 YFSETQ. CDR3 length: 13 residues. With 5 bases removed from V and 5 bases from J, the gap between germline ends came to 13 bases.

This clonotype was observed many times. The chain employs TRBV10-2 and TRBJ2-7; D is uncertain. CDR3 size: 11 residues. Germline V gene data show CDR1 as WSHSY and CDR2 as SAAADI. V lost 3 bases and J lost 0, with 0 bases in between. The CDR3 DNA is TGCGCCAGCAGTGACTCCTACGAGCAGTACTTC. Translating it yields CASSDSYEQYF.

The V call is TRBV5-1, the J call TRBJ2-7; D ambiguous. The V end lost 1 base, the J end lost 4 bases, and 15 bases lay between the germline ends. The CDR3 spans 15 residues. Per germline, CDR1 SGHRS and CDR2 YFSETQ. CDR3 sequence reads: CASSLLPRPIYEQYF. DNA for the CDR3: TGCGCCAGCAGCTTGTTGCCGCGTCCCATTTACGAGCAGTACTTC.

This chain joins TRBV5-1 and TRBJ2-2, with a possible D match to TRBD1 (5 bases). This CDR3 is built from 15 residues. The germline V gene encodes CDR1 SGHRS and CDR2 YFSETQ. With 0 bases removed from V and 2 bases from J, the gap between germline ends came to 8 bases. In nucleotides, the CDR3 is TGCGCCAGCAGCTTGGACAGGACCAACACCGGGGAGCTGTTTTTT. Translation: CASSLDRTNTGELFF.

There are many counts of this clonotype. This chain connects TRBV5-1 to TRBJ2-7, with D possibly matching TRBD1 (6 bases). Germline V gives CDR1 SGHRS, CDR2 YFSETQ. The CDR3 is 14 residues long. Trimming cost V 0 bases and J 2 bases, with 9 bases left between them. The CDR3 region is CASSLDREPYEQYF. CDR3 DNA sequence: TGCGCCAGCAGCTTGGACAGGGAGCCCTACGAGCAGTACTTC.

This clonotype occurred many times. This rearrangement joins TRBV11-1 to TRBJ2-6, with D possibly matching TRBD1 (6 bases). Trimming stripped 4 bases from V and 0 bases from J, with 13 bases between. CDR1 is SGHAT, CDR2 FQDESV, per germline (reference sequence). The CDR3 covers 17 residues. CDR3 in DNA: TGTGCCAGCAGCTCCCGGACAGTCCGCTCTGGGGCCAACGTCCTGACTTTC. Its translation is CASSSRTVRSGANVLTF.

Ten or more counts support this clonotype. V gene TRBV7-2 combines with J gene TRBJ2-7; D is possibly TRBD2 (6 bases). This CDR3 has 19 residues. From germline, CDR1 is SGHTA and CDR2 FQGNSA. V was pared by 4 bases and J by 0 bases, with 25 bases between. CDR3 sequence reads: CASSSQSHKPGLISYEQYF. In DNA, the CDR3 is TGTGCCAGCAGCTCCCAATCCCACAAACCGGGACTCATCTCCTACGAGCAGTACTTC. Combining the CDR3 with reference TRBV7-2 and TRBJ2-7 gives the whole variable domain GAGVSQSPSNKVTEKGKDVELRCDPISGHTALYWYRQSLGQGLEFLIYFQGNSAPDKSGLPSDRFSAERTGGSVSTLTIQRTQQEDSAVYLCASSSQSHKPGLISYEQYFGPGTRLTVT.

This clonotype was counted a few times. The rearrangement links TRBV6-2 or TRBV6-3 to TRBJ2-1, with D perhaps being TRBD1 or TRBD2 (5 bases each). V was clipped by 5 bases and J by 4 bases, with 15 bases between them. The CDR3 runs to 15 residues. CDR1 and CDR2 from the germline V gene are MNHEY and SVGEGT. The CDR3: CASSGTPIRYNEQFF. The CDR3 nucleotides are TGTGCCAGCAGTGGGACCCCTATACGATACAATGAGCAGTTCTTC.

V gene TRBV20-1 combines with J gene TRBJ2-3, with D possibly being TRBD2 (7 bases). Germline assignment: CDR1 DFQATT and CDR2 SNEGSKA (reference sequence). This CDR3 spans 15 amino acids. Trimming pared 5 bases from V and 0 bases from J, leaving 15 bases between. CDR3 sequence (DNA): TGCAGTGCTGAGAAGGGGGGGGGGAGCACAGATACGCAGTATTTT. It encodes CSAEKGGGSTDTQYF.

V is TRBV2 and J is TRBJ2-3, with 10 bases lining up with TRBD2. Trimming cost V 3 bases and J 5 bases; bases outside gene matches: 5. Germline CDR1 is SNHLY and CDR2 is FYNNEI. The CDR3 sequence is 15 residues long. CDR3 loop: CASSETSGPLDTQYF. CDR3 nucleotides: TGTGCCAGCAGTGAGACTAGCGGGCCCTTAGATACGCAGTATTTT. Together with reference TRBV2 and TRBJ2-3, the CDR3 gives the full variable domain: EPEVTQTPSHQVTQMGQEVILRCVPISNHLYFYWYRQILGQKVEFLVSFYNNEISEKSEIFDDQFSVERPDGSNFTLKIRSTKLEDSAMYFCASSETSGPLDTQYFGPGTRLTVL.

This clonotype was detected only a few times. V usage is TRBV12-3 or TRBV12-4 and J usage is TRBJ2-3; possibly TRBD2 for D (6 bases). This CDR3 contains 18 residues. With 5 bases removed from V and 1 base from J, the gap between germline ends came to 22 bases. Written as DNA, the CDR3 is TGTGCCAGCAGTGTATCGCTAGCGTTTAGGGTCGGCACAGATACGCAGTATTTT. The encoded protein is CASSVSLAFRVGTDTQYF.

This clonotype appeared many times. The chain carries TRBV7-2 and TRBJ1-3; 8 nucleotides align to TRBD1. Trimming at V came to 2 bases and at J to 3 bases, leaving 6 bases not matched to a gene. Germline assignment: CDR1 SGHTA and CDR2 FQGNSA. The CDR3 loop spans 16 amino acids. The CDR3 DNA reads TGTGCCAGCAGCTTATTCCAGGGGGCGGATGGAAACACCATATATTTT. Translated: CASSLFQGADGNTIYF.

There are many counts of this clonotype. V is TRBV3-1 and J is TRBJ2-3, with D perhaps matching TRBD2 (6 bases). Trimming shortened V by 1 base and J by 1 base, and 15 bases separated the two germline ends. The CDR3 has 17 residues. Germline V gene sequence: CDR1 LGHDT, CDR2 YNNKEL (reference sequence). The CDR3, as DNA: TGTGCCAGCAGCCAAGCCCTAGGAGCGGGCGGCACAGATACGCAGTATTTT. Its protein is CASSQALGAGGTDTQYF.

This clonotype was observed a handful of times. The chain couples TRBV29-1 to TRBJ2-5; 7 bases agree with TRBD2. The V gene's germline CDR1 is SQVTM and CDR2 ANQGSEA. The trim removed 3 bases at V and 7 bases at J, leaving 23 bases unmatched. The CDR3 sequence is 18 residues long. The CDR3 loop reads CSVEGVVGLGVLEGTQYF. CDR3 coding DNA: TGCAGCGTTGAGGGCGTGGTAGGACTAGGAGTATTGGAGGGGACCCAGTACTTC.

This clonotype occurred many times. The chain links TRBV20-1 to TRBJ2-5, with 7 bases lining up with TRBD2. Trimming cost V 7 bases and J 5 bases; bases outside gene matches: 10. The CDR3 is made up of 13 amino acids. Germline loops: CDR1 DFQATT, CDR2 SNEGSKA (reference sequence). CDR3 in amino acids: CSGLGGGVETQYF. CDR3 coding DNA: TGCAGTGGTCTGGGGGGGGGAGTGGAGACCCAGTACTTC.

This rearrangement joins TRBV29-1 to TRBJ2-5; 10 positions match TRBD1. The J segment lost 5 bases and the V segment lost 7 bases, leaving 13 bases of the junction unmatched. The germline CDR1 and CDR2 sequences are SQVTM and ANQGSEA. The CDR3 is 15 residues long. The CDR3 nucleotides read TGCAGCGCCGACAGCCTCATGACAGGGGGCGAGACCCAGTACTTC. Protein sequence: CSADSLMTGGETQYF.

There are many counts of this clonotype. The CDR3 loop is CASSVITEAEAFF. The CDR3 DNA sequence: TGTGCCAGCAGCGTAATTACAGAAGCTGAAGCTTTCTTT. The chain employs TRBV9 and TRBJ1-1, with D uncertain. Germline assignment: CDR1 SGDLS and CDR2 YYNGEE. There are 13 residues in the CDR3. Trimming stripped 1 base from V and 6 bases from J, with 10 bases between.

The gene calls are TRBV19 and TRBJ2-6; 9 nucleotides match TRBD1. This CDR3 spans 17 amino acids. Looked up from germline, CDR1 is LNHDA and CDR2 is SQIVND (reference sequence). Trimming took 6 bases from V and 4 from J; bases not matched to a gene: 10. This CDR3 is CASSRQGVVSGANVLTF. CDR3 nucleotide sequence: TGTGCCAGTAGCCGACAGGGGGTCGTTTCGGGGGCCAACGTCCTGACTTTC.

This clonotype was seen a handful of times. V gene TRBV7-3 combines with J gene TRBJ1-5; D is ambiguous. Looked up from germline, CDR1 is SGHTA and CDR2 is FQGTGA. The CDR3 is 15 amino acids. The V and J ends lost 8 bases and 7 bases respectively, with 21 bases between them. CDR3 region: CASLNKEAGRQPQHF. In DNA, the CDR3 is TGTGCCAGCTTGAACAAGGAGGCGGGGAGGCAGCCCCAGCATTTT.

In this sample, this clonotype turned up many times. The genes are TRBV6-4 and TRBJ2-1; unclear D gene. The CDR3 is 13 residues long. Germline V gene lookup returns CDR1 MRHNA and CDR2 SNTAGT. Trimming removed 2 bases at V and 4 bases at J, with 6 bases between. CDR3: CASSDGVYNEQFF. The CDR3 coding sequence is TGTGCCAGCAGTGACGGGGTATACAATGAGCAGTTCTTC.

This clonotype was seen at least ten times. The chain is built from TRBV12-3 or TRBV12-4 and TRBJ2-7, with 13 bases fitting TRBD2. The CDR3 is 16 residues long. V lost 7 bases and J lost 4; bases outside the gene matches: 10. The chain's CDR3 is CASTFTSGGAGYEQYF. Written as DNA, the CDR3 is TGTGCCAGCACCTTCACTAGCGGGGGGGCGGGTTACGAGCAGTACTTC.

V is TRBV7-9 and J is TRBJ1-4; D is unclear. The germline V and J ends were trimmed by 5 bases and 0 bases, with 19 bases remaining between them. The CDR3 spans 18 residues. Germline loops: CDR1 SEHNR, CDR2 FQNEAQ (reference sequence). CDR3 DNA sequence: TGTGCCAGCAGCCCACGAACTGATGGGCGAACAACTAATGAAAAACTGTTTTTT. Its protein is CASSPRTDGRTTNEKLFF.